Each of the 8 T cell receptor beta chains below was sequenced from the same sample in a study of blood T cell repertoires in COVID-19. Produced via immunoSEQ multiplex PCR; TCRdb's table is partial and in-frame only. The data hold about 40,000 clones, with more than 70% observed a single time. The sample taken for sequencing was peripheral blood. These receptors all come from a woman in her seventies with acute or convalescent COVID-19.

This clone was observed once. The chain couples TRBV15 to TRBJ1-1, with 9 bases identical to TRBD1. V shed 4 bases, J shed 2 bases, and the junction held 14 bases outside the gene matches. The CDR3 runs 18 residues. Germline V lookup: CDR1 LNHNV, CDR2 YYDKDF (reference sequence). The DNA for the CDR3 is TGTGCCACCAGCACGTTACAGGGGGCTGTCCACAAAAACACTGAAGCTTTCTTT. This encodes CATSTLQGAVHKNTEAFF.

The rearrangement links TRBV19 to TRBJ2-7; TRBD1 is a possible D gene (6 bases). CDR1 LNHDA and CDR2 SQIVND come from the germline V gene (reference sequence). Trimming pared 3 bases from V and 0 bases from J, leaving 12 bases between. This CDR3 region has 15 residues. CDR3 DNA sequence: TGTGCCAGTAGTATCGCCTCGGGACACTCCTACGAGCAGTACTTC. Its protein product is CASSIASGHSYEQYF.

This chain uses TRBV9 with TRBJ2-2, with D maybe TRBD2 (6 bases). Trimming stripped 4 bases from V and 1 base from J, with 14 bases between. The CDR3 spans 16 residues. Looked up from germline, CDR1 is SGDLS and CDR2 is YYNGEE. CDR3 in amino acids: CASSKGLVENTGELFF. The DNA of the CDR3 is TGTGCCAGCAGCAAGGGACTGGTGGAGAACACCGGGGAGCTGTTTTTT. Full variable domain (remainder filled in from reference TRBV9 and TRBJ2-2): DSGVTQTPKHLITATGQRVTLRCSPRSGDLSVYWYQQSLDQGLQFLIQYYNGEERAKGNILERFSAQQFPDLHSELNLSSLELGDSALYFCASSKGLVENTGELFFGEGSRLTVL.

The genes are TRBV5-1 and TRBJ2-1, with 7 bases matching TRBD1. V shed 5 bases, J shed 4 bases, and the junction held 3 bases outside the gene matches. This CDR3 spans 13 amino acids. The germline CDR1 and CDR2 sequences are SGHRS and YFSETQ. The CDR3 region has the DNA TGCGCCAGCAGTCGGGACAGTTACAATGAGCAGTTCTTC. Its protein is CASSRDSYNEQFF. The full variable domain, completed using reference TRBV5-1 and TRBJ2-1, is KAGVTQTPRYLIKTRGQQVTLSCSPISGHRSVSWYQQTPGQGLQFLFEYFSETQRNKGNFPGRFSGRQFSNSRSEMNVSTLELGDSALYLCASSRDSYNEQFFGPGTRLTVL.

The chain couples TRBV27 to TRBJ2-1; TRBD2 aligns across 9 bases. From germline, CDR1 is MNHEY and CDR2 SMNVEV (reference sequence). The CDR3 totals 20 residues. The J segment lost 5 bases and the V segment lost 5 bases, leaving 22 bases of the junction unmatched. The CDR3 loop reads CASSAVLGSGSYIGDNEQFF. The DNA of the CDR3 is TGTGCCAGCAGTGCAGTGTTGGGTAGCGGGAGCTACATAGGGGACAATGAGCAGTTCTTC.

J is TRBJ1-5 and V is TRBV7-8; 8 bases agree with TRBD1. With V trimmed by 8 bases and J by 5 bases, 8 bases remained unmatched. Germline CDR1 and CDR2: SGHVS and FQNEAQ. CDR3 length: 14 amino acids. The CDR3 region has the DNA TGTGCCAGCTCTGTGGCAGGGGGCTATCAGCCCCAGCATTTT. Its translation is CASSVAGGYQPQHF.

The rearrangement joins TRBV11-2 to TRBJ1-2; D uncertain. CDR3 size: 13 residues. Deletions cut 3 bases from V and 0 bases from J, with 5 bases between. Looked up from germline, CDR1 is SGHAT and CDR2 is FQNNGV. Here the CDR3 reads CASSLGTNYGYTF. In DNA, the CDR3 is TGTGCCAGCAGCTTGGGCACTAACTATGGCTACACCTTC.

The chain is built from TRBV6-2 or TRBV6-3 and TRBJ2-7; TRBD1 matches 9 bases. V lost 5 bases to trimming and J lost 4 bases; unmatched junction nucleotides: 18. The V gene's germline CDR1 is MNHEY and CDR2 SVGEGT. This CDR3 has 18 amino acids. CDR3 DNA sequence: TGTGCCAGCAGTACTCTCATGAGGCGACAGGGGGTCGGATACGAGCAGTACTTC. Protein sequence: CASSTLMRRQGVGYEQYF.